Each of the 3 T cell receptor beta chains below was sequenced from the same sample in a study of CD8+CD57+ T cells in acquired aplastic anemia. In patients chosen for sequencing, flow cytometry had shown CD8+CD57+ cell expansion. Genomic DNA templated the TCR beta VDJ and CDR3 profiling. TCRdb used MiXCR to reprocess the reads, holding one entry per CDR3 protein. Of about 180,000 distinct CDR3 sequences detected, around 50% appear once; the ten largest clones hold 10% to 15%. The sequenced sample was sorted CD4+, CD8+, or CD8+CD57+ T cells (not recorded which) from PBMCs. These receptors were collected from a human donor with aplastic anemia.

This clonotype was counted many times. This chain joins TRBV9 and TRBJ2-7; 12 nucleotides agree with TRBD2. With V trimmed by 2 bases and J by 3 bases, 0 bases remained unmatched. Germline V gene sequence: CDR1 SGDLS, CDR2 YYNGEE. CDR3 length: 14 residues. CDR3 protein: CASSVTSGGYEQYF. The CDR3 region has the DNA TGTGCCAGCAGCGTGACTAGCGGGGGCTACGAGCAGTACTTC.

This clonotype was seen ten or more times. The gene calls are TRBV19 and TRBJ1-3; the D gene is possibly TRBD1 (6 bases). Germline CDR1 and CDR2: LNHDA and SQIVND (reference sequence). CDR3 length: 14 amino acids. The V gene lost 6 bases and the J gene lost 5 bases, with 14 bases spanning the gap. CDR3 DNA: TGTGCCAGTAGCTCGACAGGAAACAGAAACACCATATATTTT. Its protein product is CASSSTGNRNTIYF. Complete variable domain (other parts from reference TRBV19 and TRBJ1-3): DGGITQSPKYLFRKEGQNVTLSCEQNLNHDAMYWYRQDPGQGLRLIYYSQIVNDFQKGDIAEGYSVSREKKESFPLTVTSAQKNPTAFYLCASSSTGNRNTIYFGEGSWLTVV.

This clonotype was observed many times. The chain uses TRBV12-3 or TRBV12-4 and TRBJ2-7; 9 bases are a match to TRBD2. The CDR3 has 14 residues. Trimming cost V 6 bases and J 3 bases; bases outside gene matches: 6. CDR3 nucleotide sequence: TGTGCCAGCAGCCCGGGACTAGCACGCTACGAGCAGTACTTC. Amino acid sequence: CASSPGLARYEQYF.